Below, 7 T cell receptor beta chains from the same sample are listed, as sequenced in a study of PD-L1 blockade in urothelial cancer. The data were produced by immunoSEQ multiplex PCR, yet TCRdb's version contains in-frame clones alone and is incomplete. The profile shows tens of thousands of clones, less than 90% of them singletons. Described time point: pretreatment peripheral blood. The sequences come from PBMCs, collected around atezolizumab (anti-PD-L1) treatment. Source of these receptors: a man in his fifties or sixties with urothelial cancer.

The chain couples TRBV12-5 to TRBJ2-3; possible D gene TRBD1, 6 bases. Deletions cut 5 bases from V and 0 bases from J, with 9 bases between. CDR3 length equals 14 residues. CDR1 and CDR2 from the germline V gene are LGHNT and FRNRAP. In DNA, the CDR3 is TGTGCTAGTGGTCGGACAGCCAGCACAGATACGCAGTATTTT. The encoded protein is CASGRTASTDTQYF.

CDR3 DNA: TGTGCCAGCTCATCGACAGTGAACACTGAAGCTTTCTTT. Translating it yields CASSSTVNTEAFF. V and J are TRBV18 and TRBJ1-1; D possibly corresponds to TRBD1 (5 bases). V was cut by 5 bases and J by 0 bases, with 7 bases left in between. There are 13 residues in the CDR3. Looked up from germline, CDR1 is KGHSH and CDR2 is LQKENI.

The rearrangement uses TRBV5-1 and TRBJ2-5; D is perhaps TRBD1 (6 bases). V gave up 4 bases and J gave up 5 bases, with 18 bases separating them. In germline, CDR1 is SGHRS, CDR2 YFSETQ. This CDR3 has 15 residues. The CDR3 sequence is CASSLDGGSGETQYF. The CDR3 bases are TGCGCCAGCAGCCTGGATGGGGGCTCGGGCGAGACCCAGTACTTC.

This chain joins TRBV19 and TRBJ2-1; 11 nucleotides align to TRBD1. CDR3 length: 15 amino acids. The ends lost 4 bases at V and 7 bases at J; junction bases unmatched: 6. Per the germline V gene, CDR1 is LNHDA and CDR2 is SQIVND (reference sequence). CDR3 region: CASSTPGQGGNEQFF. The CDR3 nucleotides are TGTGCCAGTAGTACCCCGGGACAGGGGGGAAATGAGCAGTTCTTC.

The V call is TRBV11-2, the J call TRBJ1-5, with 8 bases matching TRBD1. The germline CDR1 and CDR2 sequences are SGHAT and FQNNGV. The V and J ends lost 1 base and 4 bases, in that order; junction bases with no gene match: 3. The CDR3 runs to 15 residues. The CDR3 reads CASSLGTGQNQPQHF. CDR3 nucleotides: TGTGCCAGCAGCTTAGGGACAGGGCAAAATCAGCCCCAGCATTTT.

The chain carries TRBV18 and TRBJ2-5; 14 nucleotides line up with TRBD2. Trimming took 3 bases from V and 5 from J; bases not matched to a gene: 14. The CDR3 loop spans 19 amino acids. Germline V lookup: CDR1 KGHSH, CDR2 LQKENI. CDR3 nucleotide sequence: TGTGCCAGCTCACCGACTAGCGGGGGGGCAGTCCCCCCAAGGGAGACCCAGTACTTC. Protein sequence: CASSPTSGGAVPPRETQYF. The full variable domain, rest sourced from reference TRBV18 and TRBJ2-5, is NAGVMQNPRHLVRRRGQEARLRCSPMKGHSHVYWYRQLPEEGLKFMVYLQKENIIDESGMPKERFSAEFPKEGPSILRIQQVVRGDSAAYFCASSPTSGGAVPPRETQYFGPGTRLLVL.

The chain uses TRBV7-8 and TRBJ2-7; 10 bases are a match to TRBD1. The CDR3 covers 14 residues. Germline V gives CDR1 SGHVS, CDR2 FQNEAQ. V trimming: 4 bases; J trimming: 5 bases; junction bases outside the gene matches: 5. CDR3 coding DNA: TGTGCCAGCAGCTCCGGGACAGGGGTTCACGAGCAGTACTTC. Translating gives CASSSGTGVHEQYF.